Presented here are 8 T cell receptor beta chains from one specimen sequenced in a study of cytomegalovirus exposure and HLA in healthy donors. PCR was performed using 60 Vbeta and 13 Jbeta primers. Here immunoSEQ multiplex PCR was the method, and the copy in TCRdb shows in-frame clones only, minus some. This table holds some 150,000 clones, around 80% found once. The sample was PBMCs. Every receptor here comes from a man in his forties in good health and CMV-seropositive.

The V gene is TRBV19, the J gene TRBJ2-3; TRBD1 is a possible D gene (5 bases). This CDR3 has 13 amino acids. From germline, CDR1 is LNHDA and CDR2 SQIVND (reference sequence). Trimming took off 5 bases at V and 4 bases at J, with 10 bases between the two ends. The CDR3: CASSYARADTQYF. CDR3 DNA: TGTGCCAGTAGTTATGCCAGGGCAGATACGCAGTATTTT.

There are a few counts of this clone. The chain carries TRBV11-2 and TRBJ2-2; possibly TRBD1 for D (6 bases). The CDR3 spans 17 residues. V was trimmed by 8 bases and J by 1 base, leaving 20 bases between them. Per the germline V gene, CDR1 is SGHAT and CDR2 is FQNNGV. The CDR3 loop reads CASHGKNGTQNTGELFF. The CDR3 DNA is TGTGCCAGCCATGGTAAAAACGGGACACAGAACACCGGGGAGCTGTTTTTT.

V usage is TRBV2 and J usage is TRBJ1-5, with 11 positions matching TRBD1. The CDR3 covers 16 residues. The V gene's germline CDR1 is SNHLY and CDR2 FYNNEI. V lost 4 bases to trimming and J lost 1 base; unmatched junction nucleotides: 3. The CDR3 DNA reads TGTGCCAGCAGTGGGACAGGGGGCATAAGCAATCAGCCCCAGCATTTT. It specifies CASSGTGGISNQPQHF.

The chain has TRBV5-5 and TRBJ2-7, with 11 bases identical to TRBD2. Germline CDR1 reads SGHKS; CDR2 reads YYEKEE (reference sequence). The V gene end was trimmed by 4 bases and the J gene end by 3 bases; junction bases not matched to a gene: 6. The CDR3 runs to 15 residues. Here the CDR3 DNA reads TGTGCCAGCAGCATAGCGGGAGGGGTGGTCTACGAGCAGTACTTC. Its translation: CASSIAGGVVYEQYF.

The gene calls are TRBV18 and TRBJ2-3; 10 bases match TRBD2. The CDR3 is 14 amino acids. V lost 6 bases and J lost 1; bases outside the gene matches: 1. Germline V gene lookup returns CDR1 KGHSH and CDR2 LQKENI. The CDR3 sequence: CASSGLAGTDTQYF. DNA of the CDR3: TGTGCCAGCTCCGGACTAGCGGGCACAGATACGCAGTATTTT.

V and J are TRBV7-9 and TRBJ2-7; D gene ambiguous. Trimming shortened V by 5 bases and J by 0 bases, and 11 bases separated the two germline ends. This CDR3 spans 14 amino acids. The germline V gene has CDR1 SEHNR and CDR2 FQNEAQ (reference sequence). In DNA form, the CDR3 reads TGTGCCAGCAGCCCAGAAGAGGTCTCCTACGAGCAGTACTTC. Translated, it gives CASSPEEVSYEQYF.

This sequence joins TRBV28 and TRBJ1-1; TRBD1 might be the D (6 bases). This CDR3 is 14 amino acids long. The germline gives CDR1 MDHEN, CDR2 SYDVKM. The germline V and J ends were trimmed by 8 bases and 2 bases, with 15 bases remaining between them. CDR3 sequence: CASLPTGENTEAFF. The CDR3 DNA follows: TGTGCCAGCTTACCGACAGGTGAAAACACTGAAGCTTTCTTT.

This rearrangement joins TRBV27 to TRBJ1-1, with TRBD1 identical over 8 bases. This CDR3 spans 15 amino acids. The J segment lost 3 bases and the V segment lost 7 bases, leaving 10 bases of the junction unmatched. Germline V gives CDR1 MNHEY, CDR2 SMNVEV (reference sequence). The CDR3 loop reads CASNSAQGAYTEAFF. Written as DNA, the CDR3 is TGTGCCAGCAACTCTGCTCAGGGGGCGTACACTGAAGCTTTCTTT.